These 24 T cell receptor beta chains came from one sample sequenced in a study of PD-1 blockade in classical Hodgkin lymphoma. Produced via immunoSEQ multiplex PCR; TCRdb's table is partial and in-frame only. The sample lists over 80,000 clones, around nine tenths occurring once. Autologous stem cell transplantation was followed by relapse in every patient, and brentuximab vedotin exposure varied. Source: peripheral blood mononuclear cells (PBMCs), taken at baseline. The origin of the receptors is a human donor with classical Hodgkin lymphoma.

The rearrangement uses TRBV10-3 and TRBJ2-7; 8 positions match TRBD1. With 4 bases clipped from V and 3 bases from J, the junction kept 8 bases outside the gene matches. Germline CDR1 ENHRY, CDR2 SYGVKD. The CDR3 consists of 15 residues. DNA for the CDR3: TGTGCCATCAGTGTACAGGGGGACCGAAGCTACGAGCAGTACTTC. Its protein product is CAISVQGDRSYEQYF.

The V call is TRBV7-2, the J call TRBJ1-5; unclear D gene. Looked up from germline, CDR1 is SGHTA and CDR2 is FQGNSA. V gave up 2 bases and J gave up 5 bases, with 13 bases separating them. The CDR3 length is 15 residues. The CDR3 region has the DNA TGTGCCAGCAGCTTATCGGCGATGGCGTATCAGCCCCAGCATTTT. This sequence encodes CASSLSAMAYQPQHF.

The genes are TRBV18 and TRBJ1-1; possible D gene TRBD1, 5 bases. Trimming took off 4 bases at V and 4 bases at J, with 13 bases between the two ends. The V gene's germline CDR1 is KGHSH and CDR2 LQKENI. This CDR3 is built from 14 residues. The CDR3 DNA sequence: TGTGCCAGCTCACTCACCCAGGGTTTCACTGAAGCTTTCTTT. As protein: CASSLTQGFTEAFF.

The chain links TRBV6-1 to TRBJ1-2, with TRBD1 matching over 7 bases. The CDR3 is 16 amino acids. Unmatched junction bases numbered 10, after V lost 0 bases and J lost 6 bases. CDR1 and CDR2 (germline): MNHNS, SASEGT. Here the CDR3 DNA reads TGTGCCAGCAGTGAAGCTCAACGCAGGACAGGAGATGGCTACACCTTC. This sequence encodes CASSEAQRRTGDGYTF.

The CDR3 spells CASSLVVGKETQYF. The CDR3 region has the DNA TGCGCCAGCAGCTTGGTTGTGGGTAAAGAGACCCAGTACTTC. The rearrangement uses TRBV5-1 and TRBJ2-5; D is uncertain. The CDR3 covers 14 residues. CDR1 and CDR2 (germline): SGHRS, YFSETQ. V lost 0 bases and J 3 bases, leaving 9 bases between the germline ends.

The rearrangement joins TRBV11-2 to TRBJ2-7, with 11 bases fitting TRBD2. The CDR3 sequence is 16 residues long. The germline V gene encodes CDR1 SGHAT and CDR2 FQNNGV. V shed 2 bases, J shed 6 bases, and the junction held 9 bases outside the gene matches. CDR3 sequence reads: CASSLWAIAGGVEQYF. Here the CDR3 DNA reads TGTGCCAGCAGCTTATGGGCGATAGCGGGAGGGGTCGAGCAGTACTTC.

In DNA, the CDR3 is TGTGCCAGCAGCCCATCGGGACAGCTACTCTATGGCTACACCTTC. Translating gives CASSPSGQLLYGYTF. The chain combines TRBV11-2 with TRBJ1-2, with 7 bases matching TRBD1. This CDR3 has 15 residues. V lost 5 bases, J lost 4 bases, and 10 bases stayed unmatched. Germline-derived CDR1 and CDR2 are SGHAT and FQNNGV.

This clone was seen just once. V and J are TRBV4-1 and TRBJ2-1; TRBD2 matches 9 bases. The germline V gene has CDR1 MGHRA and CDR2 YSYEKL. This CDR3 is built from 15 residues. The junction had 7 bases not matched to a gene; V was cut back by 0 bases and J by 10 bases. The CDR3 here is CASSQDAGGPREQFF. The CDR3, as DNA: TGCGCCAGCAGCCAAGATGCGGGAGGGCCGCGGGAGCAGTTCTTC.

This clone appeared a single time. The CDR3 nucleotides are TGTGCCAGCAGCGTAGCAAGTTCGAAGACCCAGTACTTC. This sequence encodes CASSVASSKTQYF. The V gene is TRBV9, the J gene TRBJ2-5, with D unresolved. V dropped 0 bases and J dropped 6 bases, with 9 bases sitting between them. Germline CDR1 SGDLS, CDR2 YYNGEE. The CDR3 consists of 13 residues. Combining the CDR3 with reference TRBV9 and TRBJ2-5 gives the whole variable domain DSGVTQTPKHLITATGQRVTLRCSPRSGDLSVYWYQQSLDQGLQFLIQYYNGEERAKGNILERFSAQQFPDLHSELNLSSLELGDSALYFCASSVASSKTQYFGPGTRLLVL.

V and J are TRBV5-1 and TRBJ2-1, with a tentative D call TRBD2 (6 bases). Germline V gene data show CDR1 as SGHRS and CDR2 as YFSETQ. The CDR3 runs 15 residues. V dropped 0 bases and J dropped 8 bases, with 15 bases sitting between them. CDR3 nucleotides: TGCGCCAGCAGCTTGGGACTAGATCGGAGGGATGAGCAGTTCTTC. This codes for CASSLGLDRRDEQFF. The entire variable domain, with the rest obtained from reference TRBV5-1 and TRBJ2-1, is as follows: KAGVTQTPRYLIKTRGQQVTLSCSPISGHRSVSWYQQTPGQGLQFLFEYFSETQRNKGNFPGRFSGRQFSNSRSEMNVSTLELGDSALYLCASSLGLDRRDEQFFGPGTRLTVL.

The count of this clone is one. The CDR3 coding sequence is TGTGCCAGCAGTGTAAGGGTAGGGACCCATCCCTACTTC. Translated: CASSVRVGTHPYF. The J gene is TRBJ2-5, the V gene TRBV6-5; either TRBD1 or TRBD2 may supply D (5 bases each). V was trimmed by 5 bases and J by 14 bases, leaving 21 bases between them. The CDR3 runs to 13 residues. The germline gives CDR1 MNHEY, CDR2 SVGAGI.

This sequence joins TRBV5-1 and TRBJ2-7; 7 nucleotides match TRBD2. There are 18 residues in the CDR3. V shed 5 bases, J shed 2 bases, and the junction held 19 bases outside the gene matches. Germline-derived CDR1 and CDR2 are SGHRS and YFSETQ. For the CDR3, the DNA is TGCGCCAGCAGTCCTGACGGAGACGGGACTACCGGAACCTACGAGCAGTACTTC. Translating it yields CASSPDGDGTTGTYEQYF.

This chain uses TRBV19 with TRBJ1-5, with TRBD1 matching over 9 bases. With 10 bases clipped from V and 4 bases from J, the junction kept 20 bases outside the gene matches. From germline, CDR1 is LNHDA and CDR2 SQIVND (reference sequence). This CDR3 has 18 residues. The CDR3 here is CATTPPRGQGRVNQPQHF. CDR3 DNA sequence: TGTGCCACAACCCCGCCCCGGGGACAGGGTAGGGTAAATCAGCCCCAGCATTTT.

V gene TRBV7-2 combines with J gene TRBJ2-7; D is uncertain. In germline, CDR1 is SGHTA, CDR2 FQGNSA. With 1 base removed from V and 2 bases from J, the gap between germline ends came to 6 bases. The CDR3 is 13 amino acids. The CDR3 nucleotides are TGTGCCAGCAGCTTAGAGGTTGCCTACGAGCAGTACTTC. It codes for CASSLEVAYEQYF.

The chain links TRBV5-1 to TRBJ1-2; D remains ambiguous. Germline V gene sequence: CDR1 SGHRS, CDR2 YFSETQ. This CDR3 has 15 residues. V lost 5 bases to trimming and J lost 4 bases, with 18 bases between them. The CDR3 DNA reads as TGCGCCAGCAGGGCTGAGGCTTTAGGGAGCTATGGCTACACCTTC. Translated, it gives CASRAEALGSYGYTF.

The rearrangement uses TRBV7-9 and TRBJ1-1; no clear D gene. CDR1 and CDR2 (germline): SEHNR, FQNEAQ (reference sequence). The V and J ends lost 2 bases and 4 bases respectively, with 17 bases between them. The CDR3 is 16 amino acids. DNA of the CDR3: TGTGCCAGCAGCTTAAGGTCAGGTCTTTGGGGCACTGAAGCTTTCTTT. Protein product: CASSLRSGLWGTEAFF. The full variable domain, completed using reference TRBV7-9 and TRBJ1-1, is DTGVSQNPRHKITKRGQNVTFRCDPISEHNRLYWYRQTLGQGPEFLTYFQNEAQLEKSRLLSDRFSAERPKGSFSTLEIQRTEQGDSAMYLCASSLRSGLWGTEAFFGQGTRLTVV.

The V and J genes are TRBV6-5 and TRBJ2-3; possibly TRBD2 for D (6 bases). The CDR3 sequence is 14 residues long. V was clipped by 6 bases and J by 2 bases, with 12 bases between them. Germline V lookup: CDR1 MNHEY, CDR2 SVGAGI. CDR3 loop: CASRKRVLTDTQYF. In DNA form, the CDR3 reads TGTGCCAGCAGGAAGCGGGTTCTCACAGATACGCAGTATTTT.

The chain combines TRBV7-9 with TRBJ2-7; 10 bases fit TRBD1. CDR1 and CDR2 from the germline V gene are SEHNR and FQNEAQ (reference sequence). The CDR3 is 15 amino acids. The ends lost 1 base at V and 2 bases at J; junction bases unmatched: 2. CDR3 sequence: CASSLEGQGPYEQYF. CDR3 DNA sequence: TGTGCCAGCAGCTTAGAGGGACAGGGGCCCTACGAGCAGTACTTC. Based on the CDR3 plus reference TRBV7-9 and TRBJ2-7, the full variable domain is DTGVSQNPRHKITKRGQNVTFRCDPISEHNRLYWYRQTLGQGPEFLTYFQNEAQLEKSRLLSDRFSAERPKGSFSTLEIQRTEQGDSAMYLCASSLEGQGPYEQYFGPGTRLTVT.

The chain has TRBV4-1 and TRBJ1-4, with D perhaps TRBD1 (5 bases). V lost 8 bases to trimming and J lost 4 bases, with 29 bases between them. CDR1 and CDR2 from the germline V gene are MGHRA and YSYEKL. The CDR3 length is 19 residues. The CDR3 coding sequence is TGCGCCAGCGGCCCCAACCGGGGGAGGTTCGGGCCCGATAATGAAAAACTGTTTTTT. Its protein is CASGPNRGRFGPDNEKLFF.

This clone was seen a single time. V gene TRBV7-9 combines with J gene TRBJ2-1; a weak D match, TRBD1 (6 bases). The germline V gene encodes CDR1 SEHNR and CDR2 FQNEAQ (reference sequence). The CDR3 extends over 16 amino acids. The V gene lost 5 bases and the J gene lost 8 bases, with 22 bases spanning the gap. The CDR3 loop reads CASSLLQGLSSHEQFF. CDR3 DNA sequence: TGTGCCAGCAGCCTCCTCCAGGGGCTGTCGTCGCATGAGCAGTTCTTC.

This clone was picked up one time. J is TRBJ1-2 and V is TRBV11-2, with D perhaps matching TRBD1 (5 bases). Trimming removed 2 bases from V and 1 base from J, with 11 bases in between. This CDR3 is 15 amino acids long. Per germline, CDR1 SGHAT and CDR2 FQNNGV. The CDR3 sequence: CASSLPSQGNYGYTF. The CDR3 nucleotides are TGTGCCAGCAGCTTACCGTCGCAGGGTAACTATGGCTACACCTTC.

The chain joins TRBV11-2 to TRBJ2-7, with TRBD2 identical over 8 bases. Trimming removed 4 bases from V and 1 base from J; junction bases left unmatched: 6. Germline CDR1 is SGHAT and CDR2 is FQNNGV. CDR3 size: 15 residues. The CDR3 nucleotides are TGTGCCAGCAGCTCGAGCGGGAGTACATCCTACGAGCAGTACTTC. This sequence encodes CASSSSGSTSYEQYF.

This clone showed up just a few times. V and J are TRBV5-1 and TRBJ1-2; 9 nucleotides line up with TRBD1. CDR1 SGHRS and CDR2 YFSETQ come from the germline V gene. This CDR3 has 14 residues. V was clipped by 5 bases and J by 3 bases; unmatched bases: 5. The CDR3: CASSSGQGDYGYTF. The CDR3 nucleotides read TGCGCCAGCAGTTCGGGACAGGGTGACTATGGCTACACCTTC.

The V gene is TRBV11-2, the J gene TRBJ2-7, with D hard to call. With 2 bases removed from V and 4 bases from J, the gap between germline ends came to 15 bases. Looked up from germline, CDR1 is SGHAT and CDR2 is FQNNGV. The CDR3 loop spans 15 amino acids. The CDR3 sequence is CASSLSAGRTYEQYF. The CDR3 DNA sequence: TGTGCCAGCAGCTTATCTGCCGGACGAACATACGAGCAGTACTTC.